These T cell receptor beta chains were read from a single sample in a study of blood T cells in healthy people across ages. TCRdb analysed the 5' RACE reads with MiXCR anew, one entry per CDR3 protein. The table has about 1.4 million distinct CDR3 sequences, around 59% seen once; the top ten hold roughly 7%. Sequenced: blood. The receptors shown here come from a man younger than 35 in good health. Each CDR3 is given with its conserved first and last residue. D genes are given only for firm matches. Clone size is shown for a subset of rows, as once, few, many or a class of expanded clone.

abundance: once; d_gene: TRBD1; v_gene: TRBV7-9; j_gene: TRBJ1-2; CDR3aa: CASSITTGNYGYTF; CDR3nt: TGTGCCAGCAGCATAACGACAGGGAACTATGGCTACACCTTC
abundance: -; d_gene: -; v_gene: TRBV20-1; j_gene: TRBJ2-1; CDR3aa: CSARDMHYEQFF; CDR3nt: TGCAGTGCTAGAGATATGCACTACGAGCAGTTCTTC
abundance: -; d_gene: -; v_gene: TRBV11-2; j_gene: TRBJ2-2; CDR3aa: CASSLAGRENTGKLFF; CDR3nt: TGTGCCAGCAGCTTAGCCGGCAGGGAGAACACCGGGAAGCTGTTTTTT
abundance: -; d_gene: -; v_gene: TRBV10-2; j_gene: TRBJ1-2; CDR3aa: CASGAGDYGYTF; CDR3nt: TGCGCCAGCGGAGCGGGTGACTATGGCTACACCTTC
abundance: few; d_gene: TRBD1; v_gene: TRBV10-3; j_gene: TRBJ1-2; CDR3aa: CAIRAGGANYGYTF; CDR3nt: TGTGCCATCAGAGCAGGGGGGGCTAACTATGGCTACACCTTC
abundance: few; d_gene: -; v_gene: TRBV6-2/TRBV6-3; j_gene: TRBJ2-2; CDR3aa: CASSYIGGELFF; CDR3nt: TGTGCCAGCAGTTATATCGGCGGGGAGCTGTTTTTT
abundance: -; d_gene: TRBD2; v_gene: TRBV27; j_gene: TRBJ2-7; CDR3aa: CASSLVGLAGRPYEQYF; CDR3nt: TGTGCCAGCAGTTTAGTGGGACTAGCGGGGCGTCCCTACGAGCAGTACTTC
abundance: many; d_gene: -; v_gene: TRBV4-1; j_gene: TRBJ1-4; CDR3aa: CASSQLRGTTNEKLFF; CDR3nt: TGCGCCAGCAGCCAATTAAGGGGGACAACTAATGAAAAACTGTTTTTT
abundance: -; d_gene: -; v_gene: TRBV11-2; j_gene: TRBJ2-7; CDR3aa: CASSKIGPSYEQYF; CDR3nt: TGTGCCAGCAGCAAGATCGGCCCGTCCTACGAGCAGTACTTC
abundance: few; d_gene: -; v_gene: TRBV27; j_gene: TRBJ2-7; CDR3aa: CRKRGGSEQYF; CDR3nt: TGTCGGAAAAGGGGGGGAAGCGAGCAGTACTTC
abundance: few; d_gene: -; v_gene: TRBV4-3; j_gene: TRBJ2-1; CDR3aa: CASSQAALAEYNEQFF; CDR3nt: TGCGCCAGCAGCCAAGCGGCATTAGCGGAATACAATGAGCAGTTCTTC
abundance: -; d_gene: TRBD1; v_gene: TRBV11-2; j_gene: TRBJ2-7; CDR3aa: CASSPRTGALYEQYF; CDR3nt: TGTGCCAGCAGCCCCAGGACAGGGGCGCTCTACGAGCAGTACTTC
abundance: many; d_gene: -; v_gene: TRBV7-9; j_gene: TRBJ2-3; CDR3aa: CASSTADTQYF; CDR3nt: TGTGCCAGCAGCACGGCAGATACGCAGTATTTT
abundance: few; d_gene: -; v_gene: TRBV5-6; j_gene: TRBJ1-5; CDR3aa: CASSLSPYSNQPQHF; CDR3nt: TGTGCCAGCAGCTTGTCTCCGTATAGCAATCAGCCCCAGCATTTT
abundance: -; d_gene: -; v_gene: TRBV7-9; j_gene: TRBJ2-1; CDR3aa: CASSVILRTPGGEQFF; CDR3nt: TGTGCCAGCAGCGTCATCTTGAGGACCCCTGGGGGGGAGCAGTTCTTC
abundance: few; d_gene: TRBD2; v_gene: TRBV6-6; j_gene: TRBJ2-1; CDR3aa: CASSAGRSYNEQFF; CDR3nt: TGTGCCAGTTCAGCGGGAAGGTCCTACAATGAGCAGTTCTTC
abundance: -; d_gene: TRBD1; v_gene: TRBV20-1; j_gene: TRBJ1-2; CDR3aa: CSARGDSPGYTF; CDR3nt: TGCAGTGCTAGAGGGGACAGCCCTGGCTACACCTTC
abundance: once; d_gene: TRBD2; v_gene: TRBV27; j_gene: TRBJ2-5; CDR3aa: CASSAGLGSNEQYF; CDR3nt: TGTGCCAGCAGTGCGGGACTAGGAAGCAATGAGCAGTACTTC
abundance: -; d_gene: -; v_gene: TRBV9; j_gene: TRBJ2-1; CDR3aa: CASSAPGGAYNEQFF; CDR3nt: TGTGCCAGCAGCGCCCCTGGGGGAGCCTACAATGAGCAGTTCTTC
abundance: -; d_gene: TRBD1; v_gene: TRBV5-6; j_gene: TRBJ2-3; CDR3aa: CASSLPGQGSDTQYF; CDR3nt: TGTGCCAGCAGCTTACCGGGACAGGGTTCAGATACGCAGTATTTT
abundance: -; d_gene: TRBD1; v_gene: TRBV3-1; j_gene: TRBJ2-5; CDR3aa: CASSQDGDRGLRRETQYF; CDR3nt: TGTGCCAGCAGCCAAGATGGGGACAGGGGTTTGCGTCGGGAGACCCAGTACTTC
abundance: few; d_gene: TRBD2; v_gene: TRBV29-1; j_gene: TRBJ2-1; CDR3aa: CSVESGEVERGGSYNEQFF; CDR3nt: TGCAGCGTTGAGTCTGGGGAGGTGGAACGGGGGGGCTCCTACAATGAGCAGTTCTTC